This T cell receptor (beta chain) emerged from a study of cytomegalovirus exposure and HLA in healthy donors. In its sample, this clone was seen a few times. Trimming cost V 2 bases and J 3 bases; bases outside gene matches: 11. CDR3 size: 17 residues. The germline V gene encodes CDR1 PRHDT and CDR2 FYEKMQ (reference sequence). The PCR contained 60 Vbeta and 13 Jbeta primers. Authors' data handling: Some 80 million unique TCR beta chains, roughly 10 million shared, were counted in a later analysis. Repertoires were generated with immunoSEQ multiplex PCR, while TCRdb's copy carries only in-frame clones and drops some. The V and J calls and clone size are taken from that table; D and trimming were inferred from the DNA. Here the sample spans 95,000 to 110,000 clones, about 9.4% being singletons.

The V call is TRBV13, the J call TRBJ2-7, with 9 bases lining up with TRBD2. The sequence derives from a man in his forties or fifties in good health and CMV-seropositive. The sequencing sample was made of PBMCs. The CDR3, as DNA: TGTGCCAGCAGCTTAAACGGAACCACTAGCGGGTACTACGAGCAGTACTTC. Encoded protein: CASSLNGTTSGYYEQYF.